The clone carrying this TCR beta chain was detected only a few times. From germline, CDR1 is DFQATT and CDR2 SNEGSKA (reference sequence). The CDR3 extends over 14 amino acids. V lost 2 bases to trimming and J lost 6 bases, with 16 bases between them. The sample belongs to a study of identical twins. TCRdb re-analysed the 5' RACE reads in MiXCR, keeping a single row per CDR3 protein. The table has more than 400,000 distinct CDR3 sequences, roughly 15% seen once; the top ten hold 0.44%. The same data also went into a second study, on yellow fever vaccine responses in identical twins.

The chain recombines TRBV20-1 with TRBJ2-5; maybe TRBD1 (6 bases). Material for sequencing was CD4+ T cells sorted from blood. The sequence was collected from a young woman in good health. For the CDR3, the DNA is TGCAGTGCTAGACGCAGGGGCCTGGATCAGACCCAGTACTTC. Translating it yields CSARRRGLDQTQYF.